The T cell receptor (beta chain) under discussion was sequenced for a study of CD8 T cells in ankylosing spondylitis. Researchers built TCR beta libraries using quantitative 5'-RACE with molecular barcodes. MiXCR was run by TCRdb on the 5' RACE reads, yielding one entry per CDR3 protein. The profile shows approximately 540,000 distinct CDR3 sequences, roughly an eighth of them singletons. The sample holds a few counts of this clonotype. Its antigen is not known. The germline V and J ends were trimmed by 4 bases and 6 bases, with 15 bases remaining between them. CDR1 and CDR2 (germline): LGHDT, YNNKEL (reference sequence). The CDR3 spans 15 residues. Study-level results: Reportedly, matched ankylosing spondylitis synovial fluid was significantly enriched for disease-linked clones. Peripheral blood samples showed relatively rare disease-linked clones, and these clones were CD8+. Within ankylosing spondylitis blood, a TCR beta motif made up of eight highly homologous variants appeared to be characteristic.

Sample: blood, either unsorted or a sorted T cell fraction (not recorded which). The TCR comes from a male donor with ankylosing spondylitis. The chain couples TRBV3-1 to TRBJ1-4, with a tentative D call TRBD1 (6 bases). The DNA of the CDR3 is TGTGCCAGCAGCCCAACAGACAGGAGGGATGAAAAACTGTTTTTT. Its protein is CASSPTDRRDEKLFF.